A selection of T cell receptor beta chains follows, all from one sample in a study of blood T cell repertoires in COVID-19. Profiled with immunoSEQ multiplex PCR; TCRdb holds only in-frame clones, not every one. The repertoire holds 84,000 or so clones, with around 80% as singletons. Input material: peripheral blood. These receptor sequences come from a man aged 80 or over with active or convalescent COVID-19. CDR3s include the opening cysteine and the closing phenylalanine or tryptophan.

J gene: TRBJ1-2
V gene: TRBV20-1
CDR3 protein: CSASMGQGTRGYTF

J gene: TRBJ2-1
V gene: TRBV3-1/TRBV3-2
CDR3 protein: CASSHSGRVGEQFF

J gene: TRBJ2-2
V gene: TRBV3-1/TRBV3-2
CDR3 protein: CASSQRGRVNTGELFF

J gene: TRBJ2-5
V gene: TRBV28
CDR3 protein: CASGLRVQYF

J gene: TRBJ1-6
V gene: TRBV10-2
CDR3 protein: CASSESEQGLGSPLHF

J gene: TRBJ2-5
V gene: TRBV29-1
CDR3 protein: CSAGLADWSFQETQYF

J gene: TRBJ1-5
V gene: TRBV30
CDR3 protein: CAWSVSANQPQHF

J gene: TRBJ1-1
V gene: TRBV28
CDR3 protein: CASRLQGWNTEAFF

J gene: TRBJ2-1
V gene: TRBV6-1
CDR3 protein: CASRSGLAVFEQFF

J gene: TRBJ1-4
V gene: TRBV3-1/TRBV3-2
CDR3 protein: CASSQADRAPEKLFF

J gene: TRBJ1-5
V gene: TRBV30
CDR3 protein: CAWTTGDQPQHF

J gene: TRBJ2-3
V gene: TRBV5-4
CDR3 protein: CASSLAGSGSRDTQYF

J gene: TRBJ1-2
V gene: TRBV5-6
CDR3 protein: CASSLGDSLNYGYTF

J gene: TRBJ1-5
V gene: TRBV27
CDR3 protein: CASSLGGRQPQHF

J gene: TRBJ2-5
V gene: TRBV5-8
CDR3 protein: CASSPGQGRGETQYF

J gene: TRBJ1-2
V gene: TRBV13
CDR3 protein: CASSDRQGPYGYTF

J gene: TRBJ2-3
V gene: TRBV10-1
CDR3 protein: CASSDLGPGSDTQYF

J gene: TRBJ1-5
V gene: TRBV7-6
CDR3 protein: CASSRDRGSGQPQHF

J gene: TRBJ2-1
V gene: TRBV3-1/TRBV3-2
CDR3 protein: CASSARLGGDEQFF

J gene: TRBJ2-2
V gene: TRBV7-8
CDR3 protein: CASSLIRMNTGELFF

J gene: TRBJ2-7
V gene: TRBV29-1
CDR3 protein: CSVVGLTGSYEQYF

J gene: TRBJ1-3
V gene: TRBV29-1
CDR3 protein: CSADLGGGNTIYF

J gene: TRBJ2-7
V gene: TRBV2
CDR3 protein: CASSRDRAKNEQYF

J gene: TRBJ1-5
V gene: TRBV10-3
CDR3 protein: CAISVSGGTGSSNQPQHF

J gene: TRBJ1-4
V gene: TRBV6-5
CDR3 protein: CASSYGTGNEKLFF

J gene: TRBJ1-1
V gene: TRBV24-1
CDR3 protein: CATRRGGNTEAFF